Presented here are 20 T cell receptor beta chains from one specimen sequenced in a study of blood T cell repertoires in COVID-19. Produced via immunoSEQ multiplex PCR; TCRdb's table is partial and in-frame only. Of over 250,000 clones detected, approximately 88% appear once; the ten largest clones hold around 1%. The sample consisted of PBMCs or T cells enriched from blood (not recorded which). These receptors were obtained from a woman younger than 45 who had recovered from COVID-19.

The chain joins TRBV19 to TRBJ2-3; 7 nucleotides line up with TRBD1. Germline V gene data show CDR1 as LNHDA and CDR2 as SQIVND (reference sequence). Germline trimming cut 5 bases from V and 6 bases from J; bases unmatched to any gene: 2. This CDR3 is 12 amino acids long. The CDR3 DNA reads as TGTGCCAGTAGTTTACAGGGGGATACGCAGTATTTT. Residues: CASSLQGDTQYF.

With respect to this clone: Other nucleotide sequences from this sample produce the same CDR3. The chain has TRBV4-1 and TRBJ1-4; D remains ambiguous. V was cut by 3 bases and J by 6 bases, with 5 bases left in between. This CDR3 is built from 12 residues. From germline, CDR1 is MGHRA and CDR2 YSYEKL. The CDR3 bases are TGCGCCAGCAGCCAGGCCCATGAAAAACTGTTTTTT. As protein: CASSQAHEKLFF.

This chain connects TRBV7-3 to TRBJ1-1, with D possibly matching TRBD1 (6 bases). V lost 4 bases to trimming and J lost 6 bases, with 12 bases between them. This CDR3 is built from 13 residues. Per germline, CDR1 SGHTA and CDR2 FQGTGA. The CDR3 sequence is CASSSLQGSEAFF. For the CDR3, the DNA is TGTGCCAGCAGCTCTCTACAGGGCTCTGAAGCTTTCTTT.

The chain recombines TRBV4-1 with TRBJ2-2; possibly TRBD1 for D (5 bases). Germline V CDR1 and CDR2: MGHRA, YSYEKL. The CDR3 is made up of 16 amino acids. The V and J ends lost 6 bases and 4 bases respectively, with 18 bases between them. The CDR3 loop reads CASRPLGLSSTGELFF. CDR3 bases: TGCGCCAGCAGGCCCCTGGGGCTATCCTCCACCGGGGAGCTGTTTTTT.

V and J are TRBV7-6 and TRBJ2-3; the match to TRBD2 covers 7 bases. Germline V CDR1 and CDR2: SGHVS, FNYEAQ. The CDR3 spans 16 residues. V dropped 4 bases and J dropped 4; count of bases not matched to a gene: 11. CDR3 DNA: TGTGCCAGCAGCTCAGCCGGATTGGGGGGGGCAGATACGCAGTATTTT. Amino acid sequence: CASSSAGLGGADTQYF.

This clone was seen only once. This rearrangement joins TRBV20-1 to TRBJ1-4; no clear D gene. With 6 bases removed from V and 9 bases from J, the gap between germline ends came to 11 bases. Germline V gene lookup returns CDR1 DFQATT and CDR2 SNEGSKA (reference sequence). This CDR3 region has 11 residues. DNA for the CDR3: TGCAGTGCCCTATGGGAGAAAAAACTGTTTTTT. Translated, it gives CSALWEKKLFF.

The CDR3: CASSPLAGDDNEQFF. For the CDR3, the DNA is TGTGCCAGCTCACCCCTAGCGGGAGATGACAATGAGCAGTTCTTC. The rearrangement links TRBV18 to TRBJ2-1, with 10 bases matching TRBD2. The J segment lost 5 bases and the V segment lost 3 bases, leaving 4 bases of the junction unmatched. This CDR3 has 15 residues. CDR1 is KGHSH and CDR2 is LQKENI in the germline V gene.

CDR3 DNA: TGTGCCAGCAGCTTAGAAGGGGAGGGATACAATGAGCAGTTCTTC. The encoded protein is CASSLEGEGYNEQFF. V is TRBV7-2 and J is TRBJ2-1; TRBD2 matches at 7 bases. The ends lost 1 base at V and 4 bases at J; junction bases unmatched: 4. Germline CDR1 reads SGHTA; CDR2 reads FQGNSA. The CDR3 loop spans 15 amino acids. Using reference TRBV7-2 and TRBJ2-1 for the parts outside the CDR3, the full variable domain is GAGVSQSPSNKVTEKGKDVELRCDPISGHTALYWYRQSLGQGLEFLIYFQGNSAPDKSGLPSDRFSAERTGGSVSTLTIQRTQQEDSAVYLCASSLEGEGYNEQFFGPGTRLTVL.

The CDR3 here is CASSTRERTYNEQFF. The CDR3 DNA reads as TGTGCCAGCAGCACTCGGGAGCGGACCTACAATGAGCAGTTCTTC. This sequence joins TRBV9 and TRBJ2-1, with D perhaps matching TRBD2 (6 bases). The V gene lost 4 bases and the J gene lost 2 bases, with 13 bases spanning the gap. CDR1 and CDR2 (germline): SGDLS, YYNGEE. CDR3 length: 15 residues.

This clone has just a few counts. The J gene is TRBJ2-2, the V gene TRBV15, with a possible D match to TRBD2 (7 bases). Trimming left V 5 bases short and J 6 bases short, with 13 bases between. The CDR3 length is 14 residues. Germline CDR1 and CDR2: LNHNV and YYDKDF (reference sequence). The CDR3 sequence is CATSGGGEAGELFF. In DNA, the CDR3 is TGTGCCACCAGCGGAGGGGGGGAGGCCGGGGAGCTGTTTTTT.

The DNA of the CDR3 is TGTGCCAGCAGTTACCAAATGCGTAGCTATAGCAATCAGCCCCAGCATTTT. Translating it yields CASSYQMRSYSNQPQHF. The rearrangement uses TRBV6-2 or TRBV6-3 and TRBJ1-5; D is ambiguous. Per germline, CDR1 MNHEY and CDR2 SVGEGT. The CDR3 runs to 17 residues. Trimming took 2 bases from V and 0 from J, leaving 14 bases between them.

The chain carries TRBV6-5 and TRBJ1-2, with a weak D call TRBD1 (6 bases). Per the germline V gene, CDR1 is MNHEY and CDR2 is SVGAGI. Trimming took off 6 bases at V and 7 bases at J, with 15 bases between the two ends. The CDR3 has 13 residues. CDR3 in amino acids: CASRETGLFGYTF. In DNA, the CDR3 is TGTGCCAGCAGGGAGACAGGCCTTTTTGGCTACACCTTC.

CDR3 coding DNA: TGTGCCAGCAGCTCCCCGTATGGCTACACCTTC. It codes for CASSSPYGYTF. The chain joins TRBV28 to TRBJ1-2; D uncertain. The CDR3 is made up of 11 amino acids. Trimming took 6 bases from V and 5 from J, leaving 7 bases between them. Germline values: CDR1 MDHEN, CDR2 SYDVKM.

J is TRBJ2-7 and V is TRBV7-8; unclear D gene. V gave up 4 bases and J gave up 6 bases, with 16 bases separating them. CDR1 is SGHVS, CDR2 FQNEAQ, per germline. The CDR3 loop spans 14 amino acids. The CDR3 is CASSSSEVYSEQYF. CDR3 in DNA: TGTGCCAGCAGCTCCTCAGAGGTGTACTCCGAGCAGTACTTC.

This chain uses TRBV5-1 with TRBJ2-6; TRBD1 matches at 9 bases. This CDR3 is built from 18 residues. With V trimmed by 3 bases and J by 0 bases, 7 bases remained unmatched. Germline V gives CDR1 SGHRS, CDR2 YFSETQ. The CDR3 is CASSSWTGETSGANVLTF. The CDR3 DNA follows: TGCGCCAGCAGCTCCTGGACAGGGGAAACCTCTGGGGCCAACGTCCTGACTTTC.

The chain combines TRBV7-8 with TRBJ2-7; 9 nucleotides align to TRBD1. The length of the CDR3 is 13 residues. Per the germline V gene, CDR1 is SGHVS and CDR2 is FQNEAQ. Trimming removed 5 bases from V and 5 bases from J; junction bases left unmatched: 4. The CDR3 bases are TGTGCCAGCAGCCAGACAGGGGGGAACGAGCAGTACTTC. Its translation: CASSQTGGNEQYF.

CDR3 nucleotide sequence: TGTGCCAGTCGCGTGAGCCCGAGCTCCTACAATGAGCAGTTCTTC. Amino acids: CASRVSPSSYNEQFF. The chain links TRBV6-5 to TRBJ2-1; D is uncertain. CDR1 is MNHEY, CDR2 SVGAGI, per germline. CDR3 length: 15 residues. Between the trimmed V and J ends, which lost 9 bases and 0 bases, there was a span of 15 bases.

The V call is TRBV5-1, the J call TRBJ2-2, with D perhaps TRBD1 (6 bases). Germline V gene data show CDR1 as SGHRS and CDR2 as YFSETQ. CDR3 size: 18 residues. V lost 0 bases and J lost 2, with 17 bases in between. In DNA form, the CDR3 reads TGCGCCAGCAGCTTGGACATAGGACAGACGATAAACACCGGGGAGCTGTTTTTT. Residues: CASSLDIGQTINTGELFF.

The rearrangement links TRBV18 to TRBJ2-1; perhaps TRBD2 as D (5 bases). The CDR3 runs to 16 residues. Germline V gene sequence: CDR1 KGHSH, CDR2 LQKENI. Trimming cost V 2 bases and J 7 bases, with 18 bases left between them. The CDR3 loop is CASSPTNGILLNEQFF. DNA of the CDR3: TGTGCCAGCTCACCAACGAACGGGATTCTGTTGAATGAGCAGTTCTTC.

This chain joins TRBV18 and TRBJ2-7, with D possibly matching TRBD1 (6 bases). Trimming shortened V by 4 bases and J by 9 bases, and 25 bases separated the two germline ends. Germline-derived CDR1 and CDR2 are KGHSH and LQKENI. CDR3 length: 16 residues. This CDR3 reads CASSRDAGTPVDGQYF. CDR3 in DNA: TGTGCCAGCTCACGAGACGCCGGGACACCAGTGGATGGGCAGTACTTC.